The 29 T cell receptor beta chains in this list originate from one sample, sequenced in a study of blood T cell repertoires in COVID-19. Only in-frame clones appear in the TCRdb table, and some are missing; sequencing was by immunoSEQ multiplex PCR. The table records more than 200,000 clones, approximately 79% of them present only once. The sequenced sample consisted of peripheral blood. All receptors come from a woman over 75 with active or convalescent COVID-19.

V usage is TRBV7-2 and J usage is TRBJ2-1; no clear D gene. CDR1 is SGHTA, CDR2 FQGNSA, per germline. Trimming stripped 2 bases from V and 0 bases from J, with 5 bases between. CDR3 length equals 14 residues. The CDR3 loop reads CASSLSGSYNEQFF. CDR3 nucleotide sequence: TGTGCCAGCAGCTTATCAGGCTCCTACAATGAGCAGTTCTTC.

CDR3 sequence reads: CASSQDRTNRGTDTQYF. The CDR3 nucleotides read TGCGCCAGCAGCCAAGATCGGACTAACCGGGGCACAGATACGCAGTATTTT. The chain uses TRBV4-1 and TRBJ2-3, with D maybe TRBD2 (6 bases). The V end lost 0 bases, the J end lost 1 base, and 14 bases lay between the germline ends. The CDR3 has 17 amino acids. Germline V gives CDR1 MGHRA, CDR2 YSYEKL.

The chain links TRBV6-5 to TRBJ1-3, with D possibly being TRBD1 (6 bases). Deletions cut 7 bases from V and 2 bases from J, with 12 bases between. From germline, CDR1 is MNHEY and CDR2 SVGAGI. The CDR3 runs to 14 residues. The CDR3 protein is CASTVGAPGNTIYF. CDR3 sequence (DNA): TGTGCCAGCACTGTGGGGGCGCCTGGAAACACCATATATTTT.

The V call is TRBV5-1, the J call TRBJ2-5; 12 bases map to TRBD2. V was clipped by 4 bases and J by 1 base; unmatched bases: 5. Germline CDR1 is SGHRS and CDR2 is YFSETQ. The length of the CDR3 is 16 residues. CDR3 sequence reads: CASSRTSGAPQETQYF. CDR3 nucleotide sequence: TGCGCCAGCAGCCGGACTAGCGGGGCACCCCAAGAGACCCAGTACTTC.

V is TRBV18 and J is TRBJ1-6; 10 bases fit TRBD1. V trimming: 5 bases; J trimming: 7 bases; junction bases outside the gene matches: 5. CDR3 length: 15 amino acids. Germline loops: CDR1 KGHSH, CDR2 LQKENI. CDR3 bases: TGTGCCAGCTCAAGGGGACAGGGGTTAAATTCACCCCTCCACTTT. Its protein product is CASSRGQGLNSPLHF.

CDR3 bases: TGTGCCAGCAGGACCGGAGGGGACAATGAGCAGTTCTTC. Its protein product is CASRTGGDNEQFF. The V gene is TRBV2, the J gene TRBJ2-1; TRBD2 might be the D (6 bases). Trimming removed 6 bases at V and 5 bases at J, with 11 bases between. The germline V gene has CDR1 SNHLY and CDR2 FYNNEI. This CDR3 has 13 residues.

CDR3 residues: CASRGPYGSGANVLTF. Written as DNA, the CDR3 is TGCGCCAGCAGGGGGCCCTATGGCTCTGGGGCCAACGTCCTGACTTTC. The rearrangement uses TRBV5-1 and TRBJ2-6, with D perhaps matching TRBD1 (5 bases). The ends were cut back, 5 bases at V and 0 bases at J, with 12 bases in the middle. CDR3 size: 16 residues. Germline values: CDR1 SGHRS, CDR2 YFSETQ.

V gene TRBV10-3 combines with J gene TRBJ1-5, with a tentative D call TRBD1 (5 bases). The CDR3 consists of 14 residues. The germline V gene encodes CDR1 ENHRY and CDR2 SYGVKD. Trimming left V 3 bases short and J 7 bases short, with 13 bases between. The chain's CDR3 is CAISDPQGGQPQHF. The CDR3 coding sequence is TGTGCCATCAGTGACCCCCAGGGTGGACAGCCCCAGCATTTT.

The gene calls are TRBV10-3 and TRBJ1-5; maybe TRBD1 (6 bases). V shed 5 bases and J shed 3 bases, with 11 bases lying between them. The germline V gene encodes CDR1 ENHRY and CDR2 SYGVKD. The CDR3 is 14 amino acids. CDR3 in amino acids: CAISLDRSNQPQHF. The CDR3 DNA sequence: TGTGCCATCAGTCTCGACAGGTCCAATCAGCCCCAGCATTTT.

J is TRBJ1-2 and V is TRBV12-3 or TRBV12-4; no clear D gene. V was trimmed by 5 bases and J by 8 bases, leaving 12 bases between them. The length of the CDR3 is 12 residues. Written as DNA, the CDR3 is TGTGCCAGCAGTCCCAGTTCCGGGGGCTACACCTTC. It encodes CASSPSSGGYTF.

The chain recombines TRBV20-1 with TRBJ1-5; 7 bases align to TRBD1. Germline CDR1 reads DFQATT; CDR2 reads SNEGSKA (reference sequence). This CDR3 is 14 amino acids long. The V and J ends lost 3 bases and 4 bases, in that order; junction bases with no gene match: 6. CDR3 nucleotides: TGCAGTGCTAGTAGAGGGGGCTCGAATCAGCCCCAGCATTTT. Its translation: CSASRGGSNQPQHF.

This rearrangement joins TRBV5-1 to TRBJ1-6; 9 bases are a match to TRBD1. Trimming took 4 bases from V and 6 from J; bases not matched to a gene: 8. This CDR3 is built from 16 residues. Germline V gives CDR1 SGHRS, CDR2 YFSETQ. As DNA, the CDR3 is TGCGCCAGCAGCCGGCCCGGGACAGGGAGTAATTCACCCCTCCACTTT. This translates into CASSRPGTGSNSPLHF. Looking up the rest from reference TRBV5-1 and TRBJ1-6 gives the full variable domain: KAGVTQTPRYLIKTRGQQVTLSCSPISGHRSVSWYQQTPGQGLQFLFEYFSETQRNKGNFPGRFSGRQFSNSRSEMNVSTLELGDSALYLCASSRPGTGSNSPLHFGNGTRLTVT.

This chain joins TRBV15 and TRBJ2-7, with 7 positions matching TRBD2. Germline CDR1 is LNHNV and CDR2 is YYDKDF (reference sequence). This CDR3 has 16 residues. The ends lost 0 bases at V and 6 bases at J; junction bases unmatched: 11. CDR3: CATSRDSGGGRLEQYF. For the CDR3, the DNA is TGTGCCACCAGCAGAGATTCGGGGGGAGGGAGGCTCGAGCAGTACTTC.

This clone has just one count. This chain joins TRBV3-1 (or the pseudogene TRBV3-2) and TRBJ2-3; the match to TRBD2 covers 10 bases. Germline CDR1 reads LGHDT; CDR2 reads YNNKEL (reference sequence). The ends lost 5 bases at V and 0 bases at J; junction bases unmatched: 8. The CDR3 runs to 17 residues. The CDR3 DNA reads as TGTGCCAGCAGCAACCCGGGACTAGCGAGTAGCACAGATACGCAGTATTTT. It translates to CASSNPGLASSTDTQYF.

The CDR3 sequence is CASSQFRAGWETQYF. The CDR3 DNA reads as TGTGCCAGCAGCCAATTTCGGGCGGGCTGGGAGACCCAGTACTTC. The chain couples TRBV3-1 (or the pseudogene TRBV3-2) to TRBJ2-5, with a tentative D call TRBD2 (5 bases). From germline, CDR1 is LGHDT and CDR2 YNNKEL (reference sequence). V was cut by 2 bases and J by 5 bases, with 15 bases left in between. The CDR3 totals 15 residues.

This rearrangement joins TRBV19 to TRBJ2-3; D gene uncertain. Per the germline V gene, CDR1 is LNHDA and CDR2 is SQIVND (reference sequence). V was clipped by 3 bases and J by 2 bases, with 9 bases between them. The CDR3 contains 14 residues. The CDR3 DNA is TGTGCCAGTAGTATCGGAGCCTACACAGATACGCAGTATTTT. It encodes CASSIGAYTDTQYF.

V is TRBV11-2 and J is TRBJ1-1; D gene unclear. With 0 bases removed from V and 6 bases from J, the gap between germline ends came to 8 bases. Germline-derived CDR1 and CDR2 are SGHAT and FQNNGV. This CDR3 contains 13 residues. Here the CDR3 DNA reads TGTGCCAGCAGCTTAGATAGACATTCTGAAGCTTTCTTT. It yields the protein CASSLDRHSEAFF.

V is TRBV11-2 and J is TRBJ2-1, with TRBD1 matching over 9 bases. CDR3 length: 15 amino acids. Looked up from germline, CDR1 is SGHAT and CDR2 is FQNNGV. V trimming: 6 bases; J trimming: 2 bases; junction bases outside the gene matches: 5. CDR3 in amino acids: CASRLTGGTYNEQFF. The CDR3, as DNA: TGTGCCAGCAGATTGACAGGGGGTACCTACAATGAGCAGTTCTTC. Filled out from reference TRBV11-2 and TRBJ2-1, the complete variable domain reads EAGVAQSPRYKIIEKRQSVAFWCNPISGHATLYWYQQILGQGPKLLIQFQNNGVVDDSQLPKDRFSAERLKGVDSTLKIQPAKLEDSAVYLCASRLTGGTYNEQFFGPGTRLTVL.

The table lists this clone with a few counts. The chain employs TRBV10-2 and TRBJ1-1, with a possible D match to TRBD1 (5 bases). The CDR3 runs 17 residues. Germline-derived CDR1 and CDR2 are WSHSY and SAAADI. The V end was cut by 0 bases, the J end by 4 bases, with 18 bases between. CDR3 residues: CASSESRRAPGATEAFF. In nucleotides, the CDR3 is TGCGCCAGCAGTGAGTCGAGAAGAGCTCCTGGGGCCACTGAAGCTTTCTTT.

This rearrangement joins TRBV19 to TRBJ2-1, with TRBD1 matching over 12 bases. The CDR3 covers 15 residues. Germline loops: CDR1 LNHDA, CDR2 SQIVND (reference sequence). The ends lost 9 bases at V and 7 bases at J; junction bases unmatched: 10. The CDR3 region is CASGPGQGAWNEQFF. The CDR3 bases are TGTGCCAGCGGTCCGGGACAGGGGGCTTGGAATGAGCAGTTCTTC.

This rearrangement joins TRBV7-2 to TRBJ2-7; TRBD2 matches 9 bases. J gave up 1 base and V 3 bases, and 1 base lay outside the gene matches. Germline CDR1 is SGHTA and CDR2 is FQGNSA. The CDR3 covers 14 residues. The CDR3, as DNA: TGTGCCAGCAGCTTGACTAGCGGATCCTACGAGCAGTACTTC. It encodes CASSLTSGSYEQYF.

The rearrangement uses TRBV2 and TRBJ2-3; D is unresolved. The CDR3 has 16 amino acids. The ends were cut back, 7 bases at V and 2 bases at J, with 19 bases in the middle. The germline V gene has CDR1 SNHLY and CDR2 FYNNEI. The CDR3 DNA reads TGTGCCAGCAATCCTGGAACCGGGTATTACACAGATACGCAGTATTTT. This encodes CASNPGTGYYTDTQYF.

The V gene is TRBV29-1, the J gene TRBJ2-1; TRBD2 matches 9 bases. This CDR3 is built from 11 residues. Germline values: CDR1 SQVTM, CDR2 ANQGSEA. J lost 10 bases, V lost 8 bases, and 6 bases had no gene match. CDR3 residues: CSSGTSSEQFF. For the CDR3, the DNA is TGCAGCTCTGGGACTAGCAGCGAGCAGTTCTTC.

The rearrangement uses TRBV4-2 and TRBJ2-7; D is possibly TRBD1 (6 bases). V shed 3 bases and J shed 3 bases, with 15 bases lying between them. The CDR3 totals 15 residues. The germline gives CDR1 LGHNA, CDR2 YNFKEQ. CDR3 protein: CASSHQTGFDYEQYF. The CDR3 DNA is TGTGCCAGCAGCCACCAGACAGGCTTTGACTACGAGCAGTACTTC.

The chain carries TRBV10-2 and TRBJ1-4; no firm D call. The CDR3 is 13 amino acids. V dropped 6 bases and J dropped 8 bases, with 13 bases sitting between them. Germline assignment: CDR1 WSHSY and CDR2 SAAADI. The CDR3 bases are TGCGCCAGCAGCGTTGGGCAGACCGAAAAACTGTTTTTT. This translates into CASSVGQTEKLFF.

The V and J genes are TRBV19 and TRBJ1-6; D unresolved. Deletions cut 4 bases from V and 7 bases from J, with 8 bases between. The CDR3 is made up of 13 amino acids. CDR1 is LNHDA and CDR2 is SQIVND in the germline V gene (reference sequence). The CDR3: CASSKSRNSPLHF. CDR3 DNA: TGTGCCAGTAGTAAGTCTCGGAATTCACCCCTCCACTTT. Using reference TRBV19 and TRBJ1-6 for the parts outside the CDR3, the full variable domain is DGGITQSPKYLFRKEGQNVTLSCEQNLNHDAMYWYRQDPGQGLRLIYYSQIVNDFQKGDIAEGYSVSREKKESFPLTVTSAQKNPTAFYLCASSKSRNSPLHFGNGTRLTVT.

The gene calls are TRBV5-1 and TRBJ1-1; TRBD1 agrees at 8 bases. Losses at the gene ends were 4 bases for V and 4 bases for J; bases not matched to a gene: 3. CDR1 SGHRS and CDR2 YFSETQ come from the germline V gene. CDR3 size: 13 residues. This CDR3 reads CASSVQGGTEAFF. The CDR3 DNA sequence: TGCGCCAGCAGCGTACAGGGGGGCACTGAAGCTTTCTTT. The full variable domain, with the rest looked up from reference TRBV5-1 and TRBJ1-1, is KAGVTQTPRYLIKTRGQQVTLSCSPISGHRSVSWYQQTPGQGLQFLFEYFSETQRNKGNFPGRFSGRQFSNSRSEMNVSTLELGDSALYLCASSVQGGTEAFFGQGTRLTVV.

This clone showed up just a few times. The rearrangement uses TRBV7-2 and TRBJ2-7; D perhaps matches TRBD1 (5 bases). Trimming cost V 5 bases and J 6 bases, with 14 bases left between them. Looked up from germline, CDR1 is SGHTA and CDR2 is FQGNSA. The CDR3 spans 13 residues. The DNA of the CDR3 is TGTGCCAGCAGCACCAGACAGTCGGGCGAGCAGTACTTC. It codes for CASSTRQSGEQYF.

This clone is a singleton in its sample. CDR3 sequence (DNA): TGTGCCAGCAGTTTATCACCGGGTGACAAGGGGTTGGGTTTCTTT. Amino acids: CASSLSPGDKGLGFF. The rearrangement joins TRBV28 to TRBJ1-1; tentatively, D is TRBD1 (5 bases). Trimming shortened V by 1 base and J by 13 bases, and 22 bases separated the two germline ends. Germline values: CDR1 MDHEN, CDR2 SYDVKM. The CDR3 consists of 15 residues.